The clone carrying this TCR beta chain was seen a few times. Antigen unknown. As every portion of the isolated RNA was reverse transcribed, the sequencing read expressed TCRB transcripts. Some clones are missing from TCRdb's copy, which holds only in-frame ones; the method was immunoSEQ multiplex PCR. The sample holds about 47,000 clones, around 45% seen once. This sample is part of a study of beta chain features in type 1 diabetes. The study, taken as a whole, reports: Junctions at VDJ sites from type 1 diabetes patients had fewer insertions and more deletions. In all four CD4+ subsets, TCRB CDR3 length was significantly, moderately reduced in type 1 diabetes.

In total, each donor contributed a single heparinised blood draw that averaged roughly 110 mL. This CDR3 is 14 amino acids long. Between the trimmed V and J ends, which lost 4 bases and 9 bases, there was a span of 17 bases. Germline CDR1 and CDR2: MDHEN and SYDVKM. The chain links TRBV28 to TRBJ2-3; D not resolved. Sequenced: stem cell memory CD4+ T cells from blood. The sequence derives from a man aged 30 to 45 with type 1 diabetes. This CDR3 reads CASSSLRQNPTQYF. The CDR3 bases are TGTGCCAGCAGTTCCTTGAGGCAGAATCCAACGCAGTATTTT. Together with reference TRBV28 and TRBJ2-3, the CDR3 gives the full variable domain: DVKVTQSSRYLVKRTGEKVFLECVQDMDHENMFWYRQDPGLGLRLIYFSYDVKMKEKGDIPEGYSVSREKKERFSLILESASTNQTSMYLCASSSLRQNPTQYFGPGTRLTVL.